Listed here are 7 T cell receptor beta chains from one sample, sequenced in a study of blood T cells in healthy people across ages. A second PCR of about 7 to 12 cycles used a sample-barcoded 5' primer and a J-beta primer mix. TCRdb redid the calling of the 5' RACE reads with MiXCR, one entry per CDR3 protein. The table has hundreds of thousands of distinct CDR3 sequences, over 20% seen once. Sequenced: blood. These receptors came from a man between 65 and 85 years old in good health.

The chain employs TRBV20-1 and TRBJ2-6, with a possible D match to TRBD1 (5 bases). The CDR3 consists of 16 residues. Trimming pared 2 bases from V and 0 bases from J, leaving 11 bases between. Germline assignment: CDR1 DFQATT and CDR2 SNEGSKA (reference sequence). The CDR3 DNA reads as TGCAGTGCTAGACCCCGTCAGGGCTCTGGGGCCAACGTCCTGACTTTC. Translation gives CSARPRQGSGANVLTF.

The rearrangement uses TRBV5-1 and TRBJ2-1; D tentatively fits TRBD1 or TRBD2 (6 bases each). The J call may be mistaken, given a closer DNA end match to TRBJ2-7. The germline V gene encodes CDR1 SGHRS and CDR2 YFSETQ. The CDR3 length is 14 residues. CDR3 region: CASSLGTGRNEQYF. The DNA of the CDR3 is TGCGCCAGCAGCTTGGGCACAGGGAGGAACGAGCAGTACTTC.

The V call is TRBV6-1, the J call TRBJ1-5; no reliable D call. Deletions cut 2 bases from V and 7 bases from J, with 6 bases between. CDR3 length equals 12 residues. Per the germline V gene, CDR1 is MNHNS and CDR2 is SASEGT. The CDR3 bases are TGTGCCAGCAGTGAAATGAACCAGCCCCAGCATTTT. This translates into CASSEMNQPQHF.

This clonotype was detected only a few times. This rearrangement joins TRBV20-1 to TRBJ2-1; D not certain. The CDR3 sequence is 16 residues long. CDR1 DFQATT and CDR2 SNEGSKA come from the germline V gene (reference sequence). V was shortened by 0 bases and J by 0 bases, with 12 bases between the two germline ends. In nucleotides, the CDR3 is TGCAGTGCTAGAGACGCCCGGGTTCTCTCCTACAATGAGCAGTTCTTC. Its protein product is CSARDARVLSYNEQFF.

V is TRBV6-5 and J is TRBJ1-1; 8 bases are shared with TRBD1. V trimming: 6 bases; J trimming: 4 bases; junction bases outside the gene matches: 7. The length of the CDR3 is 14 residues. Per germline, CDR1 MNHEY and CDR2 SVGAGI. The CDR3 sequence is CASRLGQGFTEAFF. The CDR3 DNA reads as TGTGCCAGCAGACTCGGACAGGGATTCACTGAAGCTTTCTTT.

This sequence joins TRBV28 and TRBJ2-3, with D possibly TRBD2 on 5 matching bases. Germline loops: CDR1 MDHEN, CDR2 SYDVKM. CDR3 length: 15 residues. Deletions cut 4 bases from V and 4 bases from J, with 15 bases between. CDR3 sequence: CASSSRRVSADTQYF. The CDR3, as DNA: TGTGCCAGCAGTTCGAGAAGGGTTAGCGCAGATACGCAGTATTTT.

The rearrangement joins TRBV29-1 to TRBJ2-1; 9 bases map to TRBD1. This CDR3 comprises 13 residues. J gave up 9 bases and V 6 bases, and 9 bases lay outside the gene matches. Germline CDR1 is SQVTM and CDR2 is ANQGSEA. This chain's CDR3 is CSVGDRVNGEQFF. The CDR3 DNA reads as TGCAGCGTCGGGGACAGGGTTAACGGTGAGCAGTTCTTC.